This T cell receptor beta chain was captured by sequencing in a study of PD-1 blockade in classical Hodgkin lymphoma. Every patient had relapsed following autologous stem cell transplantation, and cohorts differed in brentuximab vedotin exposure. Assay used: immunoSEQ multiplex PCR; TCRdb lists only in-frame clones, some missing. The profile shows about 46,000 clones, around 70% of them singletons. The clonotype originates from a human donor with classical Hodgkin lymphoma. Source: peripheral blood mononuclear cells (PBMCs), taken at baseline.

CDR3 sequence reads: CASSPGQPNTGELFF. CDR3 nucleotide sequence: TGCGCCAGCAGCCCGGGACAGCCGAACACCGGGGAGCTGTTTTTT. The V and J genes are TRBV5-1 and TRBJ2-2; 7 bases agree with TRBD1. The trim removed 4 bases at V and 0 bases at J, leaving 3 bases unmatched. Germline V lookup: CDR1 SGHRS, CDR2 YFSETQ. The CDR3 is 15 amino acids.